The 26 T cell receptor beta chains presented below share a single source sample, sequenced in a study of cytomegalovirus exposure and HLA in healthy donors. PCR employed 60 Vbeta and 13 Jbeta primers. TCRdb keeps only in-frame clones here, not all; method: immunoSEQ multiplex PCR. Of 200,000 to 250,000 clones in the sample, 85% to 90% were seen once. The source material was PBMCs. The receptors stem from a human donor in good health.

This clone was recorded once. CDR3 region: CANSTDRTVSYNEQFF. DNA of the CDR3: TGCGCCAACAGTACCGATCGTACGGTCTCCTACAATGAGCAGTTCTTC. The chain recombines TRBV5-1 with TRBJ2-1; D not resolved. V gave up 9 bases and J gave up 0 bases, with 19 bases separating them. This CDR3 is built from 16 residues. Germline V gene data show CDR1 as SGHRS and CDR2 as YFSETQ.

This rearrangement joins TRBV5-1 to TRBJ2-1, with 10 bases aligning to TRBD2. The CDR3 spans 15 residues. The V segment lost 1 base and the J segment 10 bases; nucleotides outside the gene matches: 8. Germline CDR1 and CDR2: SGHRS and YFSETQ. The DNA for the CDR3 is TGCGCCAGCAGCTTGACAAGCGGGAGGGCGGGGGAGCAGTTCTTC. Translating it yields CASSLTSGRAGEQFF.

The V and J genes are TRBV2 and TRBJ2-4, with TRBD1 matching over 12 bases. V trimming: 8 bases; J trimming: 9 bases; junction bases outside the gene matches: 11. The CDR3 is 15 amino acids. The germline gives CDR1 SNHLY, CDR2 FYNNEI. CDR3 in amino acids: CASARGQGATGIQYF. The CDR3 region has the DNA TGTGCCAGCGCCAGGGGACAGGGGGCTACAGGCATTCAGTACTTC.

The rearrangement joins TRBV4-2 to TRBJ2-7, with TRBD2 identical over 13 bases. Germline CDR1 LGHNA, CDR2 YNFKEQ. CDR3 length equals 15 residues. V lost 5 bases and J lost 2; bases outside the gene matches: 3. The CDR3 bases are TGTGCCAGCAGCACCGGGACTAGCGGGACCTACGAGCAGTACTTC. Amino acids: CASSTGTSGTYEQYF.

V is TRBV19 and J is TRBJ2-3; 12 nucleotides align to TRBD2. V trimming: 10 bases; J trimming: 7 bases; junction bases outside the gene matches: 9. There are 14 residues in the CDR3. Looked up from germline, CDR1 is LNHDA and CDR2 is SQIVND (reference sequence). The CDR3 coding sequence is TGTGCCACAGGCCTAGCGGGAGGGCAACATACGCAGTATTTT. Protein product: CATGLAGGQHTQYF.

The J gene is TRBJ2-7, the V gene TRBV19; 11 bases align to TRBD1. The CDR3 runs 15 residues. Germline lookup yields CDR1 LNHDA and CDR2 SQIVND (reference sequence). With 1 base clipped from V and 4 bases from J, the junction kept 3 bases outside the gene matches. CDR3 sequence: CASSIAGQGAYEQYF. DNA of the CDR3: TGTGCCAGTAGTATAGCTGGACAGGGGGCGTACGAGCAGTACTTC.

The chain couples TRBV20-1 to TRBJ1-1; D remains unclear. CDR3 length equals 11 residues. V lost 3 bases and J lost 6, with 8 bases in between. CDR1 and CDR2 (germline): DFQATT, SNEGSKA (reference sequence). The CDR3 region is CSASSQSEAFF. Here the CDR3 DNA reads TGCAGTGCTAGTTCTCAGTCTGAAGCTTTCTTT.

The rearrangement joins TRBV28 to TRBJ2-1; perhaps TRBD1 as D (5 bases). CDR1 MDHEN and CDR2 SYDVKM come from the germline V gene. The CDR3 runs 13 residues. V lost 4 bases and J 8 bases, leaving 12 bases between the germline ends. This chain's CDR3 is CASSWGSEDEQFF. The CDR3 coding sequence is TGTGCCAGCAGTTGGGGCAGCGAGGATGAGCAGTTCTTC.

V is TRBV11-3 and J is TRBJ2-3, with 7 bases aligning to TRBD2. Trimming removed 2 bases from V and 6 bases from J; junction bases left unmatched: 5. The CDR3 extends over 14 amino acids. Germline V gene data show CDR1 as SGHNT and CDR2 as YENEEA. The CDR3 nucleotides are TGTGCCAGCAGCTTAAAGCGGGACCGCGATACGCAGTATTTT. It encodes CASSLKRDRDTQYF.

This clone was observed a single time. This chain uses TRBV23-1 with TRBJ2-1, with 9 positions matching TRBD2. TRBV23-1 is an ORF, with its function uncertain. After removal of 0 bases from V and 2 bases from J, the junction contained 5 bases not matched to a gene. The CDR3 has 17 amino acids. In DNA, the CDR3 is TGCGCCAGCAGTCAATCGGTAGGACTAGCGCCCTACAATGAGCAGTTCTTC. Translated, it gives CASSQSVGLAPYNEQFF.

The chain couples TRBV6-6 to TRBJ1-5; D may be TRBD1 (5 bases). With 4 bases removed from V and 0 bases from J, the gap between germline ends came to 13 bases. The CDR3 has 16 amino acids. CDR1 is MNHNY and CDR2 is SVGAGI in the germline V gene (reference sequence). CDR3 residues: CASSSVTEHSNQPQHF. In nucleotides, the CDR3 is TGTGCCAGCAGTTCCGTGACAGAACATAGCAATCAGCCCCAGCATTTT.

The chain uses TRBV29-1 and TRBJ1-2; D might be TRBD1 (6 bases). The V end was cut by 7 bases, the J end by 8 bases, with 17 bases between. Per the germline V gene, CDR1 is SQVTM and CDR2 is ANQGSEA. This CDR3 has 12 residues. This chain's CDR3 is CSARDMFEGYTF. The CDR3, as DNA: TGCAGCGCCCGGGACATGTTCGAGGGCTACACCTTC.

V usage is TRBV6-6 and J usage is TRBJ2-1; D is unresolved. V was cut by 8 bases and J by 0 bases, with 8 bases left in between. CDR3 size: 13 residues. In germline, CDR1 is MNHNY, CDR2 SVGAGI (reference sequence). The CDR3: CASEQSSYNEQFF. The CDR3 DNA reads TGTGCCAGCGAACAGAGCTCCTACAATGAGCAGTTCTTC.

DNA for the CDR3: TGCGCCAGCAGCTTGACCGGGTTGGACGAGCAGTACTTC. Translation: CASSLTGLDEQYF. V usage is TRBV5-1 and J usage is TRBJ2-7; no clear D. CDR1 SGHRS and CDR2 YFSETQ come from the germline V gene. CDR3 length equals 13 residues. The V and J ends lost 1 base and 5 bases respectively, with 10 bases between them.

The chain recombines TRBV30 with TRBJ1-2; D perhaps matches TRBD1 (6 bases). Germline CDR1 is GTSNPN and CDR2 is SVGIG (reference sequence). V was clipped by 5 bases and J by 8 bases, with 15 bases between them. This CDR3 is built from 12 residues. This chain's CDR3 is CAWGGAAVGYTF. Written as DNA, the CDR3 is TGTGCCTGGGGGGGGGCAGCGGTCGGCTACACCTTC.

J is TRBJ2-3 and V is TRBV2; weak D call: TRBD2 (5 bases). The CDR3 totals 13 residues. V lost 7 bases and J 4 bases, leaving 12 bases between the germline ends. Per the germline V gene, CDR1 is SNHLY and CDR2 is FYNNEI. The CDR3 sequence: CASIEGWADTQYF. The CDR3 bases are TGTGCCAGCATAGAGGGATGGGCAGATACGCAGTATTTT.

The chain employs TRBV7-9 and TRBJ2-5; TRBD1 matches at 8 bases. The length of the CDR3 is 17 residues. Germline V gene sequence: CDR1 SEHNR, CDR2 FQNEAQ (reference sequence). V was clipped by 4 bases and J by 4 bases; unmatched bases: 14. Written as DNA, the CDR3 is TGTGCCAGCAGCTCCCCTCGGACAGGGAAGTTTGTAGAGACCCAGTACTTC. Translating gives CASSSPRTGKFVETQYF. Combining the CDR3 with reference TRBV7-9 and TRBJ2-5 gives the whole variable domain DTGVSQNPRHKITKRGQNVTFRCDPISEHNRLYWYRQTLGQGPEFLTYFQNEAQLEKSRLLSDRFSAERPKGSFSTLEIQRTEQGDSAMYLCASSSPRTGKFVETQYFGPGTRLLVL.

V usage is TRBV21-1 and J usage is TRBJ1-5; the table's D call, TRBD1, has no DNA check behind it. TRBV21-1 is described as a pseudogene. This CDR3 is 18 amino acids long. The CDR3 sequence is CASSKAGLGQRGNQPQHF. The CDR3 DNA is TGTGCCAGCAGCAAAGCGGGTCTGGGACAGAGGGGCAATCAGCCCCAGCATTTT.

This clone was counted once. The genes are TRBV7-3 and TRBJ1-2; tentatively, D is TRBD1 (5 bases). Germline V gene sequence: CDR1 SGHTA, CDR2 FQGTGA. The CDR3 sequence is 13 residues long. V lost 3 bases to trimming and J lost 3 bases, with 8 bases between them. In DNA form, the CDR3 reads TGTGCCAGCAGCTTCGGAGGGGACTATGGCTACACCTTC. Its protein is CASSFGGDYGYTF.

This chain links TRBV25-1 with TRBJ2-1; D possibly corresponds to TRBD2 (6 bases). The length of the CDR3 is 14 residues. Germline V gene lookup returns CDR1 MGHDK and CDR2 SYGVNS. The V end lost 5 bases, the J end lost 2 bases, and 10 bases lay between the germline ends. The CDR3, as DNA: TGTGCCAGCAGTCCGGGAGACACCTACAATGAGCAGTTCTTC. Translating gives CASSPGDTYNEQFF.

This clone is a singleton in its sample. The chain uses TRBV7-9 and TRBJ2-7; D is possibly TRBD1 (6 bases). The CDR3 runs 15 residues. CDR1 and CDR2 from the germline V gene are SEHNR and FQNEAQ (reference sequence). V was trimmed by 5 bases and J by 0 bases, leaving 14 bases between them. The CDR3 reads CASSILTGSSYEQYF. The CDR3, as DNA: TGTGCCAGCAGCATACTGACAGGATCCTCCTACGAGCAGTACTTC.

The sample holds one count of this clone. CDR3 coding DNA: TGTGCCAGCAGCGTCGGGACTAGCGTTCCCAACGAGCAGTACTTC. It yields the protein CASSVGTSVPNEQYF. The chain carries TRBV9 and TRBJ2-7, with 10 bases identical to TRBD2. Germline values: CDR1 SGDLS, CDR2 YYNGEE. This CDR3 comprises 15 residues. V shed 2 bases and J 5 bases; nucleotides not matched to a gene: 7.

Comment on this clone: One end of the junction does not line up with germline, which may come from a read error. This rearrangement joins TRBV7-9 to TRBJ2-7; TRBD2 matches at 8 bases. In germline, CDR1 is SEHNR, CDR2 FQNEAQ (reference sequence). The CDR3 covers 14 residues. The CDR3 DNA follows: TGTGCCAGCAGTTACGACTTGGTCCAGCGGGAGCCGTACTTC. The encoded protein is CASSYDLVQREPYF. Full variable domain (missing parts from reference TRBV7-9 and TRBJ2-7): DTGVSQNPRHKITKRGQNVTFRCDPISEHNRLYWYRQTLGQGPEFLTYFQNEAQLEKSRLLSDRFSAERPKGSFSTLEIQRTEQGDSAMYLCASSYDLVQREPYFGPGTRLTVT.

The V and J genes are TRBV4-1 and TRBJ2-7, with 8 bases that match TRBD1. Per the germline V gene, CDR1 is MGHRA and CDR2 is YSYEKL. The trim removed 0 bases at V and 2 bases at J, leaving 3 bases unmatched. CDR3 size: 15 residues. The CDR3 loop is CASSQEWTGPYEQYF. The CDR3 bases are TGCGCCAGCAGCCAAGAATGGACAGGGCCCTACGAGCAGTACTTC.

The genes are TRBV28 and TRBJ1-5; D might be TRBD1 (5 bases). V was trimmed by 6 bases and J by 8 bases, leaving 8 bases between them. The germline V gene has CDR1 MDHEN and CDR2 SYDVKM. The CDR3 spans 11 residues. The chain's CDR3 is CASSTGKPQHF. The CDR3 region has the DNA TGTGCCAGCAGCACAGGAAAGCCCCAGCATTTT.

A note on this clone: This sample also contains other DNA sequences that code for the same CDR3. The chain is built from TRBV15 and TRBJ2-7; 10 bases match TRBD1. With 0 bases clipped from V and 4 bases from J, the junction kept 3 bases outside the gene matches. CDR1 and CDR2 (germline): LNHNV, YYDKDF (reference sequence). CDR3 length: 15 residues. CDR3 in DNA: TGTGCCACCAGCAGAGACCGGACAGGGGGGTACGAGCAGTACTTC. This encodes CATSRDRTGGYEQYF.